Presented here are 19 T cell receptor beta chains from one specimen sequenced in a study of cytomegalovirus exposure and HLA in healthy donors. The repertoire was sequenced with immunoSEQ multiplex PCR; TCRdb's copy has only in-frame clones and lacks some. The repertoire has fewer than 120,000 clones, over 75% of them found once; the top ten carry more than 1.4%. Sequencing was done on a sample of PBMCs. These receptors were obtained from a woman in her 30s in good health and CMV-seropositive.

The chain uses TRBV11-2 and TRBJ2-7, with a possible D match to TRBD1 (6 bases). With 2 bases removed from V and 0 bases from J, the gap between germline ends came to 8 bases. Germline CDR1 SGHAT, CDR2 FQNNGV. This CDR3 has 14 amino acids. The DNA for the CDR3 is TGTGCCAGCAGCTTACAGGGGATCTCCTACGAGCAGTACTTC. Translated: CASSLQGISYEQYF.

J is TRBJ2-1 and V is TRBV19; TRBD1 agrees at 7 bases. The CDR3 contains 14 residues. Germline V gene sequence: CDR1 LNHDA, CDR2 SQIVND (reference sequence). J lost 12 bases, V lost 10 bases, and 18 bases had no gene match. This chain's CDR3 is CATRRDSDSYGQFF. The CDR3 DNA reads TGTGCCACTCGCCGGGACAGTGATAGTTATGGGCAGTTCTTC.

V and J are TRBV7-9 and TRBJ2-7; maybe TRBD2 (5 bases). CDR3 length: 13 amino acids. The germline gives CDR1 SEHNR, CDR2 FQNEAQ (reference sequence). V lost 0 bases to trimming and J lost 4 bases, with 7 bases between them. CDR3 sequence: CASSLAERYEQYF. CDR3 DNA: TGTGCCAGCAGCTTAGCGGAGCGGTACGAGCAGTACTTC.

In its sample, this clone was seen a few times. The chain uses TRBV30 and TRBJ1-2, with D perhaps TRBD1 (6 bases). Germline values: CDR1 GTSNPN, CDR2 SVGIG (reference sequence). Trimming left V 4 bases short and J 4 bases short, with 16 bases between. This CDR3 is 14 amino acids long. CDR3 sequence reads: CAWTRTGPGYGYTF. The CDR3 bases are TGTGCCTGGACTAGAACAGGGCCAGGCTATGGCTACACCTTC.

This rearrangement joins TRBV27 to TRBJ2-7; 8 bases align to TRBD2. The CDR3 runs to 13 residues. Trimming removed 5 bases from V and 4 bases from J; junction bases left unmatched: 4. Germline V gives CDR1 MNHEY, CDR2 SMNVEV (reference sequence). CDR3 sequence: CASSPGLDYEQYF. The DNA of the CDR3 is TGTGCCAGCAGTCCGGGACTAGATTACGAGCAGTACTTC.

The rearrangement links TRBV27 to TRBJ2-1; 7 positions match TRBD1. V lost 4 bases, J lost 9 bases, and 9 bases stayed unmatched. The germline V gene encodes CDR1 MNHEY and CDR2 SMNVEV (reference sequence). The CDR3 runs 14 residues. The CDR3 region is CASSSGPTGVEQFF. The CDR3 nucleotides read TGTGCCAGCAGTTCGGGACCCACAGGGGTTGAGCAGTTCTTC.

This rearrangement joins TRBV5-4 to TRBJ2-7; TRBD1 agrees at 8 bases. Germline V CDR1 and CDR2: SGHNT, YYREEE (reference sequence). This CDR3 is built from 15 residues. Trimming took 5 bases from V and 3 from J; bases not matched to a gene: 10. Here the CDR3 DNA reads TGTGCCAGCAGGCGCGGGACAGGCAGCAGCTACGAGCAGTACTTC. Protein product: CASRRGTGSSYEQYF.

J is TRBJ2-5 and V is TRBV5-6; no reliable D call. V was cut by 4 bases and J by 0 bases, with 10 bases left in between. Germline CDR1 and CDR2: SGHDT and YYEEEE. The CDR3 consists of 14 residues. The CDR3 here is CASSPTFNQETQYF. In nucleotides, the CDR3 is TGTGCCAGCAGCCCTACGTTCAACCAAGAGACCCAGTACTTC.

The chain has TRBV25-1 and TRBJ2-7; tentatively, D is TRBD1 (6 bases). V lost 2 bases and J lost 3, with 14 bases in between. CDR3 length: 15 amino acids. Germline lookup yields CDR1 MGHDK and CDR2 SYGVNS. The CDR3 DNA sequence: TGTGCCAGCAGTGAACAACAGGGTATCGACTACGAGCAGTACTTC. It specifies CASSEQQGIDYEQYF.

V usage is TRBV1 and J usage is TRBJ2-7; TRBD2 is taken as the D call from the table, unchecked against the DNA. TRBV1 is given as a pseudogene. This CDR3 spans 18 amino acids. The DNA for the CDR3 is TGCACCAGCAGCCAACCAACGGGACTAGCGGGAGACCCCTACGAGCAGTACTTC. It yields the protein CTSSQPTGLAGDPYEQYF.

This chain links TRBV19 with TRBJ2-7; possibly TRBD1 for D (6 bases). The V end lost 6 bases, the J end lost 5 bases, and 14 bases lay between the germline ends. CDR1 is LNHDA, CDR2 SQIVND, per germline (reference sequence). There are 13 residues in the CDR3. This chain's CDR3 is CASSPRGWHEQYF. The CDR3 DNA reads TGTGCCAGTAGCCCGAGGGGGTGGCACGAGCAGTACTTC.

This clone was detected only once. The chain combines TRBV12-5 with TRBJ2-2; 10 nucleotides line up with TRBD2. The CDR3 sequence is 15 residues long. V lost 3 bases, J lost 8 bases, and 6 bases stayed unmatched. Germline V gene sequence: CDR1 LGHNT, CDR2 FRNRAP. CDR3 amino acids: CASGFYLAGVGELFF. The CDR3 DNA follows: TGTGCTAGTGGTTTTTACCTAGCGGGAGTAGGGGAGCTGTTTTTT.

The chain carries TRBV5-1 and TRBJ2-1, with D maybe TRBD2 (6 bases). This CDR3 spans 14 amino acids. The ends were cut back, 3 bases at V and 7 bases at J, with 14 bases in the middle. Germline V gene lookup returns CDR1 SGHRS and CDR2 YFSETQ. This chain's CDR3 is CASSSLAPGNEQFF. CDR3 sequence (DNA): TGCGCCAGCAGCTCCCTAGCGCCTGGGAATGAGCAGTTCTTC.

The CDR3 nucleotides are TGCGCCAGCACCCCCTTCCGCACCGGGACAGGGGGCAGGGGAGAGACCCAGTACTTC. It specifies CASTPFRTGTGGRGETQYF. The V gene is TRBV5-1, the J gene TRBJ2-5; 12 bases are a match to TRBD1. J lost 4 bases, V lost 6 bases, and 19 bases had no gene match. This CDR3 is built from 19 residues. Germline V gene data show CDR1 as SGHRS and CDR2 as YFSETQ.

The V call is TRBV10-3, the J call TRBJ1-4; 9 nucleotides match TRBD1. The J segment lost 8 bases and the V segment lost 6 bases, leaving 7 bases of the junction unmatched. CDR3 size: 14 residues. Germline CDR1 ENHRY, CDR2 SYGVKD. For the CDR3, the DNA is TGTGCCATCAGCTCCGGGACAGGGCTCGAAAAACTGTTTTTT. Amino acids: CAISSGTGLEKLFF.

The chain uses TRBV11-2 and TRBJ2-7; 9 bases are a match to TRBD2. V was clipped by 5 bases and J by 0 bases; unmatched bases: 14. Per germline, CDR1 SGHAT and CDR2 FQNNGV. This CDR3 is 18 amino acids long. CDR3 bases: TGTGCCAGCAGCACACTCCGGCGGGCGGGAGGGACCTCCTACGAGCAGTACTTC. Protein sequence: CASSTLRRAGGTSYEQYF.

V gene TRBV7-3 combines with J gene TRBJ2-3; D remains unclear. The CDR3 runs 13 residues. V was shortened by 5 bases and J by 1 base, with 7 bases between the two germline ends. Germline CDR1 and CDR2: SGHTA and FQGTGA. The CDR3 DNA sequence: TGTGCCAGCAGCGACACTGGCACAGATACGCAGTATTTT. It is translated as CASSDTGTDTQYF.

The chain employs TRBV18 and TRBJ2-6, with D possibly being TRBD1 (6 bases). Germline V gives CDR1 KGHSH, CDR2 LQKENI. The CDR3 runs to 16 residues. Trimming removed 3 bases at V and 3 bases at J, with 12 bases between. The CDR3 is CASSPLGAGGANVLTF. CDR3 nucleotide sequence: TGTGCCAGCTCACCCCTGGGGGCAGGTGGGGCCAACGTCCTGACTTTC.

This chain joins TRBV28 and TRBJ1-2, with D tentatively TRBD1 (6 bases). V was pared by 8 bases and J by 4 bases, with 17 bases between. This CDR3 spans 14 amino acids. Germline lookup yields CDR1 MDHEN and CDR2 SYDVKM. DNA of the CDR3: TGTGCCAGCGTCGGGGGGGCTACACTCTATGGCTACACCTTC. It encodes CASVGGATLYGYTF.